Below are 26 T cell receptor beta chains sequenced from a single sample in a study of blood T cell repertoires in COVID-19. Clones were sequenced by immunoSEQ multiplex PCR, and TCRdb holds only the in-frame ones, with some missing. The table records a few hundred thousand clones, 88% of them present only once. The sample comprised PBMCs or T cells enriched from blood (not recorded which). The receptors shown here come from a woman aged 18-29 years who had recovered from COVID-19.

V is TRBV7-2 and J is TRBJ1-1; possibly TRBD1 for D (6 bases). V was cut by 9 bases and J by 7 bases, with 12 bases left in between. The CDR3 contains 11 residues. Germline CDR1 is SGHTA and CDR2 is FQGNSA. The CDR3 region is CASRTEIEAFF. The CDR3 DNA reads TGTGCCAGTAGGACAGAGATTGAAGCTTTCTTT.

This chain links TRBV25-1 with TRBJ1-2; no reliable D call. CDR1 is MGHDK and CDR2 is SYGVNS in the germline V gene. Trimming cost V 2 bases and J 3 bases, with 10 bases left between them. The length of the CDR3 is 14 residues. CDR3 residues: CASSEKNSYYGYTF. DNA for the CDR3: TGTGCCAGCAGTGAAAAGAACAGTTACTATGGCTACACCTTC.

The chain links TRBV5-1 to TRBJ1-4; tentatively, D is TRBD1 (5 bases). V shed 2 bases and J shed 4 bases, with 12 bases lying between them. The CDR3 sequence is 15 residues long. Germline CDR1 is SGHRS and CDR2 is YFSETQ. The CDR3 region is CASSFGSGINEKLFF. The CDR3 DNA sequence: TGCGCCAGCAGCTTCGGGTCAGGGATTAATGAAAAACTGTTTTTT. Based on the CDR3 plus reference TRBV5-1 and TRBJ1-4, the full variable domain is KAGVTQTPRYLIKTRGQQVTLSCSPISGHRSVSWYQQTPGQGLQFLFEYFSETQRNKGNFPGRFSGRQFSNSRSEMNVSTLELGDSALYLCASSFGSGINEKLFFGSGTQLSVL.

V and J are TRBV2 and TRBJ1-6, with 7 bases aligning to TRBD1. V lost 5 bases to trimming and J lost 6 bases; unmatched junction nucleotides: 1. The CDR3 is made up of 13 amino acids. Per the germline V gene, CDR1 is SNHLY and CDR2 is FYNNEI. As DNA, the CDR3 is TGTGCCAGCAGTAGGGGGCTTAATTCACCCCTCCACTTT. It yields the protein CASSRGLNSPLHF. The entire variable domain, with the rest obtained from reference TRBV2 and TRBJ1-6, is as follows: EPEVTQTPSHQVTQMGQEVILRCVPISNHLYFYWYRQILGQKVEFLVSFYNNEISEKSEIFDDQFSVERPDGSNFTLKIRSTKLEDSAMYFCASSRGLNSPLHFGNGTRLTVT.

This clone has just one count. V usage is TRBV12-5 and J usage is TRBJ2-5; TRBD1 aligns across 7 bases. Trimming removed 7 bases from V and 2 bases from J; junction bases left unmatched: 4. The germline gives CDR1 LGHNT, CDR2 FRNRAP. CDR3 length: 13 amino acids. The CDR3 is CASARDRQETQYF. The CDR3 DNA reads TGTGCTAGTGCCCGGGACAGACAAGAGACCCAGTACTTC.

The rearrangement links TRBV5-1 to TRBJ2-2; 9 nucleotides align to TRBD2. CDR1 and CDR2 from the germline V gene are SGHRS and YFSETQ. The CDR3 consists of 17 residues. J lost 2 bases, V lost 0 bases, and 5 bases had no gene match. The CDR3 loop reads CASSLGPSGTNTGELFF. CDR3 coding DNA: TGCGCCAGCAGCTTGGGGCCTAGCGGGACCAACACCGGGGAGCTGTTTTTT.

The chain employs TRBV10-2 and TRBJ1-1, with D perhaps TRBD1 (5 bases). The CDR3 consists of 13 residues. V gave up 6 bases and J gave up 0 bases, with 8 bases separating them. The germline V gene encodes CDR1 WSHSY and CDR2 SAAADI. Written as DNA, the CDR3 is TGCGCCAGCAGGGACATAGTGAACACTGAAGCTTTCTTT. Residues: CASRDIVNTEAFF.

J is TRBJ1-1 and V is TRBV27; D remains unclear. CDR1 MNHEY and CDR2 SMNVEV come from the germline V gene (reference sequence). Trimming cost V 5 bases and J 3 bases, with 10 bases left between them. The length of the CDR3 is 13 residues. The CDR3 DNA is TGTGCCAGCAGTCGAAACAGCTACACTGAAGCTTTCTTT. It specifies CASSRNSYTEAFF.

This chain connects TRBV9 to TRBJ2-7, with 10 bases matching TRBD1. The ends lost 3 bases at V and 1 base at J; junction bases unmatched: 1. The CDR3 spans 14 residues. CDR1 and CDR2 from the germline V gene are SGDLS and YYNGEE. In DNA form, the CDR3 reads TGTGCCAGCAGCGGGACAGGGGGGTCCTACGAGCAGTACTTC. It yields the protein CASSGTGGSYEQYF.

The chain couples TRBV30 to TRBJ1-1, with D possibly TRBD1 on 6 matching bases. CDR3 length: 14 amino acids. CDR1 and CDR2 (germline): GTSNPN, SVGIG (reference sequence). V was shortened by 4 bases and J by 0 bases, with 12 bases between the two germline ends. The CDR3 bases are TGTGCCTGGACGTATACAGGGATGAACACTGAAGCTTTCTTT. It translates to CAWTYTGMNTEAFF.

This chain connects TRBV5-5 to TRBJ2-3; 8 bases map to TRBD1. This CDR3 spans 14 amino acids. With 1 base clipped from V and 5 bases from J, the junction kept 3 bases outside the gene matches. Per the germline V gene, CDR1 is SGHKS and CDR2 is YYEKEE (reference sequence). The CDR3 DNA follows: TGTGCCAGCAGCTTGTACAGGGGGGTAGATACGCAGTATTTT. Protein product: CASSLYRGVDTQYF.

The chain recombines TRBV5-1 with TRBJ2-5, with TRBD2 as a possible D gene (5 bases). V lost 4 bases to trimming and J lost 1 base, with 8 bases between them. This CDR3 comprises 13 residues. The germline CDR1 and CDR2 sequences are SGHRS and YFSETQ. The chain's CDR3 is CASSRGAQETQYF. The CDR3 DNA reads as TGCGCCAGCAGCCGGGGAGCCCAAGAGACCCAGTACTTC. Using reference TRBV5-1 and TRBJ2-5 for the parts outside the CDR3, the full variable domain is KAGVTQTPRYLIKTRGQQVTLSCSPISGHRSVSWYQQTPGQGLQFLFEYFSETQRNKGNFPGRFSGRQFSNSRSEMNVSTLELGDSALYLCASSRGAQETQYFGPGTRLLVL.

V is TRBV5-1 and J is TRBJ2-6, with 11 positions matching TRBD1. Trimming took 3 bases from V and 0 from J; bases not matched to a gene: 5. The germline V gene has CDR1 SGHRS and CDR2 YFSETQ. The CDR3 sequence is 18 residues long. CDR3 residues: CASSWGQGVVSGANVLTF. In nucleotides, the CDR3 is TGCGCCAGCAGCTGGGGACAGGGGGTGGTCTCTGGGGCCAACGTCCTGACTTTC.

V and J are TRBV5-6 and TRBJ1-1; 7 bases map to TRBD1. CDR1 SGHDT and CDR2 YYEEEE come from the germline V gene. Trimming removed 1 base from V and 4 bases from J; junction bases left unmatched: 7. The CDR3 is 15 amino acids. This CDR3 is CASSLSPRQGTEAFF. CDR3 in DNA: TGTGCCAGCAGCTTGTCCCCTCGACAGGGCACTGAAGCTTTCTTT. Looking up the rest from reference TRBV5-6 and TRBJ1-1 gives the full variable domain: DAGVTQSPTHLIKTRGQQVTLRCSPKSGHDTVSWYQQALGQGPQFIFQYYEEEERQRGNFPDRFSGHQFPNYSSELNVNALLLGDSALYLCASSLSPRQGTEAFFGQGTRLTVV.

There are a few counts of this clone. Here the CDR3 reads CASSDTDYSYEQYF. The CDR3 nucleotides are TGCGCCAGCTCGGACACGGATTACTCCTACGAGCAGTACTTC. The rearrangement links TRBV5-1 to TRBJ2-7; D might be TRBD1 (5 bases). Looked up from germline, CDR1 is SGHRS and CDR2 is YFSETQ. With 7 bases removed from V and 0 bases from J, the gap between germline ends came to 14 bases. This CDR3 has 14 residues. Full variable domain (remainder filled in from reference TRBV5-1 and TRBJ2-7): KAGVTQTPRYLIKTRGQQVTLSCSPISGHRSVSWYQQTPGQGLQFLFEYFSETQRNKGNFPGRFSGRQFSNSRSEMNVSTLELGDSALYLCASSDTDYSYEQYFGPGTRLTVT.

This chain joins TRBV5-1 and TRBJ1-3, with D unclear. CDR3 length: 14 residues. With 5 bases removed from V and 2 bases from J, the gap between germline ends came to 11 bases. CDR1 and CDR2 (germline): SGHRS, YFSETQ. As DNA, the CDR3 is TGCGCCAGCAGTTACAGTACCCCTGGAAACACCATATATTTT. Translated, it gives CASSYSTPGNTIYF.

J is TRBJ2-3 and V is TRBV2, with TRBD1 as a possible D gene (5 bases). The length of the CDR3 is 15 residues. V lost 3 bases and J 0 bases, leaving 10 bases between the germline ends. Germline-derived CDR1 and CDR2 are SNHLY and FYNNEI. The CDR3 DNA follows: TGTGCCAGCAGTGATAGTGCAGGGAGCACAGATACGCAGTATTTT. This codes for CASSDSAGSTDTQYF.

V gene TRBV19 combines with J gene TRBJ1-4; D is unclear. This CDR3 comprises 15 residues. V was trimmed by 3 bases and J by 4 bases, leaving 12 bases between them. Germline V gene data show CDR1 as LNHDA and CDR2 as SQIVND (reference sequence). CDR3 in DNA: TGTGCCAGTAGTATCCCGACGGGAAGTAATGAAAAACTGTTTTTT. As protein: CASSIPTGSNEKLFF.

J is TRBJ1-4 and V is TRBV19; 7 nucleotides agree with TRBD1. Unmatched junction bases numbered 8, after V lost 3 bases and J lost 4 bases. The CDR3 runs 16 residues. Germline assignment: CDR1 LNHDA and CDR2 SQIVND (reference sequence). CDR3: CASSIDRDRGNEKLFF. In DNA form, the CDR3 reads TGTGCCAGTAGTATCGACAGGGATAGGGGTAATGAAAAACTGTTTTTT.

The chain employs TRBV11-3 and TRBJ1-3, with 10 positions matching TRBD1. The CDR3 is made up of 16 amino acids. Germline CDR1 is SGHNT and CDR2 is YENEEA. Germline trimming cut 7 bases from V and 4 bases from J; bases unmatched to any gene: 10. In nucleotides, the CDR3 is TGTGCCAGCATCGTAATTGGACAGGGGGAAGGAAACACCATATATTTT. Its translation is CASIVIGQGEGNTIYF.

This clone has a single count. This chain connects TRBV4-2 to TRBJ1-5; 10 nucleotides line up with TRBD1. The V and J ends lost 4 bases and 0 bases, in that order; junction bases with no gene match: 6. The CDR3 is 17 residues long. Germline lookup yields CDR1 LGHNA and CDR2 YNFKEQ. CDR3 coding DNA: TGTGCCAGCAGCCCTGGGACAGGGGAGTATAGCAATCAGCCCCAGCATTTT. It translates to CASSPGTGEYSNQPQHF.

The sample holds one count of this clone. The V gene is TRBV28, the J gene TRBJ2-7, with D possibly being TRBD2 (6 bases). V was pared by 2 bases and J by 8 bases, with 16 bases between. CDR1 is MDHEN, CDR2 SYDVKM, per germline. The CDR3 spans 14 residues. The DNA of the CDR3 is TGTGCCAGCAGTTTAAATGAGGGACTCAGACAGCAGTACTTC. Protein sequence: CASSLNEGLRQQYF.

The CDR3 nucleotides are TGTGCCAGCAGCGTAGGGGACAGCTACGAGCAGTACTTC. It translates to CASSVGDSYEQYF. The chain joins TRBV9 to TRBJ2-7, with 7 nucleotides matching TRBD1. V lost 0 bases, J lost 3 bases, and 0 bases stayed unmatched. CDR3 size: 13 residues. CDR1 SGDLS and CDR2 YYNGEE come from the germline V gene.

The V call is TRBV5-1, the J call TRBJ2-3, with 11 nucleotides matching TRBD2. CDR1 is SGHRS, CDR2 YFSETQ, per germline. The V segment lost 4 bases and the J segment 2 bases; nucleotides outside the gene matches: 6. This CDR3 contains 16 residues. DNA of the CDR3: TGCGCCAGCAGCCCGGGACTAGCGGAGTACACAGATACGCAGTATTTT. Protein: CASSPGLAEYTDTQYF.

The chain has TRBV2 and TRBJ2-7, with D unresolved. Germline V gene sequence: CDR1 SNHLY, CDR2 FYNNEI. With 2 bases removed from V and 1 base from J, the gap between germline ends came to 15 bases. The CDR3 spans 16 residues. The CDR3 nucleotides read TGTGCCAGCAGTGAAACGCCACCCAGTAAGTCCTACGAGCAGTACTTC. Translation gives CASSETPPSKSYEQYF. Full variable domain (rest looked up from reference TRBV2 and TRBJ2-7): EPEVTQTPSHQVTQMGQEVILRCVPISNHLYFYWYRQILGQKVEFLVSFYNNEISEKSEIFDDQFSVERPDGSNFTLKIRSTKLEDSAMYFCASSETPPSKSYEQYFGPGTRLTVT.

This rearrangement joins TRBV21-1 to TRBJ2-7; TRBD2 is the table's D call, not checked against the DNA. TRBV21-1 is a listed pseudogene. The CDR3 covers 11 residues. The CDR3 bases are TGTGCCAGCAGCAAAAACTCTGGGCAGTACTTC. Residues: CASSKNSGQYF.